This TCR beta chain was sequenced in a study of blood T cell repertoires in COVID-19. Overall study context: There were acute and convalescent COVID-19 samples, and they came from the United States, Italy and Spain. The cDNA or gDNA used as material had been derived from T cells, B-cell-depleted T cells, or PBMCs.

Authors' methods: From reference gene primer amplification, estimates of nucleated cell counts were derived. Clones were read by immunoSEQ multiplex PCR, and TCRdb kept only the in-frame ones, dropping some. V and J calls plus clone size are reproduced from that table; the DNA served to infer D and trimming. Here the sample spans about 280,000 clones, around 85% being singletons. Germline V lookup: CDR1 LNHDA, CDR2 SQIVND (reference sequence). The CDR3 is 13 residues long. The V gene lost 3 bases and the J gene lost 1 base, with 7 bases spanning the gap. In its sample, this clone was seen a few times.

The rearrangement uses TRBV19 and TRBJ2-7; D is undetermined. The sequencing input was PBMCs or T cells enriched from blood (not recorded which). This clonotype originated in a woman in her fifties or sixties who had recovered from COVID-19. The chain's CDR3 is CASSIGGSYEQYF. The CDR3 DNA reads TGTGCCAGTAGTATCGGCGGATCCTACGAGCAGTACTTC. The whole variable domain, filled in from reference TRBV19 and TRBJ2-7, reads DGGITQSPKYLFRKEGQNVTLSCEQNLNHDAMYWYRQDPGQGLRLIYYSQIVNDFQKGDIAEGYSVSREKKESFPLTVTSAQKNPTAFYLCASSIGGSYEQYFGPGTRLTVT.